This record covers a single TCR beta chain. Its target is unknown. The data were obtained in a study of read filtering for tumor transcriptome and immune sequencing. Overall study: RNA-seq yielded only about 75 to 1,400 TCR reads, IR-seq about 4.05 to 11 million.

Study-level results: Correlation between methods rose after single-read clonotypes were removed. The CD138-negative fraction was mixed bone marrow immune cells, not pure T cells. IR-seq captured clonotypes deeper and more reliably than RNA-seq.

Looked up from germline, CDR1 is GTSNPN and CDR2 is SVGIG (reference sequence). V lost 2 bases, J lost 6 bases, and 6 bases stayed unmatched. This CDR3 contains 13 residues. From roughly 390 ng of RNA, a library with molecular barcoded alpha/delta and beta/gamma adaptors was made. In TCRdb, the reads were re-called with MiXCR into one record per CDR3 protein. The sample includes more than 20,000 distinct CDR3 sequences, 20% to 25% of them seen just once. This chain joins TRBV30 and TRBJ2-7; 8 nucleotides agree with TRBD2. The sequenced sample was a population of CD138-negative cells sorted from bone marrow. The sequence derives from a donor older than 35 with multiple myeloma. CDR3 in amino acids: CAWSSLSGSEQYF. The CDR3 bases are TGTGCCTGGAGTTCATTAAGCGGGAGCGAGCAGTACTTC.